This T cell receptor (beta chain) was sequenced in a study of blood T cell repertoires in COVID-19. Turning to the study itself: PBMCs, B-cell-depleted T cells, or T cells were the source of the cDNA or gDNA that made up the material.

Method: immunoSEQ multiplex PCR; TCRdb's copy keeps in-frame clones and lacks some. The sample lists under 70,000 clones, about nine tenths seen once, with about 7% in the top ten. CDR3 length: 15 amino acids. Per germline, CDR1 SNHLY and CDR2 FYNNEI. V shed 10 bases, J shed 5 bases, and the junction held 14 bases outside the gene matches. The sequence was collected from a woman aged 55-75 years with active or convalescent COVID-19. This chain joins TRBV2 and TRBJ2-3, with 8 bases aligning to TRBD1. The sequenced sample consisted of peripheral blood. For the CDR3, the DNA is TGTGCCACCAACCTTTTGGCAGGGGGCCAAGATACGCAGTATTTT. As protein: CATNLLAGGQDTQYF.